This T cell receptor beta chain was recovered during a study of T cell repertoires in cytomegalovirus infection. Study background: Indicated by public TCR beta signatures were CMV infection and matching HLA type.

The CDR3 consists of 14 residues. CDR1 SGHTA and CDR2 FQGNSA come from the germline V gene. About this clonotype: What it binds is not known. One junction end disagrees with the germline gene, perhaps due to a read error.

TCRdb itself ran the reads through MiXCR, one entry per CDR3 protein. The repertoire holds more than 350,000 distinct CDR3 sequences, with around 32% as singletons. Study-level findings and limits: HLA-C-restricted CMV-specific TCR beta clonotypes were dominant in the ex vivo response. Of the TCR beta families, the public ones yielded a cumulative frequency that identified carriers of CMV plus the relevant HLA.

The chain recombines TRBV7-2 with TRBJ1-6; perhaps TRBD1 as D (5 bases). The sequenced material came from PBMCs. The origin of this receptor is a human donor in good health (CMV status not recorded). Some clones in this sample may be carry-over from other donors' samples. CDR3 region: CASSLKGNNSPLQF. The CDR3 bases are TGTGCCAGCAGCTTGAAGGGGAATAATTCACCCCTCCAATTT.